The clone carrying this T cell receptor beta chain has more than one count but fewer than ten. CDR1 SNHLY and CDR2 FYNNEI come from the germline V gene. Unmatched junction bases numbered 9, after V lost 8 bases and J lost 1 base. This CDR3 comprises 15 residues. Repertoires were generated with immunoSEQ multiplex PCR, while TCRdb's copy carries only in-frame clones and drops some. The repertoire consists of roughly 270,000 clones, with about 82% occurring once and the leading ten covering 5.1%. This sample was taken from a study of blood T cell repertoires in COVID-19. Study information: T cells, B-cell-depleted T cells, or PBMCs provided the cDNA or gDNA that served as material.

Sequenced input: peripheral blood. This clonotype was sampled from a man aged 45-60 years with active or convalescent COVID-19. V usage is TRBV2 and J usage is TRBJ2-3; 7 bases align to TRBD1. CDR3 sequence reads: CASRYPGQGTDTQYF. The DNA for the CDR3 is TGTGCCAGCCGCTACCCCGGACAGGGCACAGATACGCAGTATTTT. The whole variable domain, remainder taken from reference TRBV2 and TRBJ2-3, is EPEVTQTPSHQVTQMGQEVILRCVPISNHLYFYWYRQILGQKVEFLVSFYNNEISEKSEIFDDQFSVERPDGSNFTLKIRSTKLEDSAMYFCASRYPGQGTDTQYFGPGTRLTVL.